Described below is a single T cell receptor beta chain sequence and its context. Its antigen is unidentified. The V gene lost 7 bases and the J gene lost 3 bases, with 10 bases spanning the gap. The CDR3 has 11 amino acids. Germline CDR1 and CDR2: SQVTM and ANQGSEA. The data originate from a study of breast tumors, draining lymph nodes, adjacent tissues. General study results and limits: Luminal-like breast cancer showed significantly greater tumor-nontumor repertoire similarity than basal-like breast cancer did. Tumor repertoires ranked between lymph nodes and nontumor tissue in diversity, with V and J gene preferences. The lymph node origin of tumor T cells was framed as consistent with a hypothesis, not demonstrated. Most tumor T cells seemingly derive from lymph node, then expand in tumor.

TCRdb reanalysed the multiplex PCR reads using MiXCR and keeps one entry per CDR3 protein. The table includes more than 200,000 distinct CDR3 sequences, roughly 32% detected once. Breast cancer patients provided tissue from their axillary draining lymph nodes. The TCR originated in a female donor with breast cancer. Some clones in this sample may be carry-over from other donors' samples. This chain joins TRBV29-1 and TRBJ2-7; D gene unclear. Sequencing was done on a sample of axillary lymph node tissue. CDR3: CSGVGNYEQYF. Written as DNA, the CDR3 is TGCAGCGGGGTTGGGAACTACGAGCAGTACTTC.